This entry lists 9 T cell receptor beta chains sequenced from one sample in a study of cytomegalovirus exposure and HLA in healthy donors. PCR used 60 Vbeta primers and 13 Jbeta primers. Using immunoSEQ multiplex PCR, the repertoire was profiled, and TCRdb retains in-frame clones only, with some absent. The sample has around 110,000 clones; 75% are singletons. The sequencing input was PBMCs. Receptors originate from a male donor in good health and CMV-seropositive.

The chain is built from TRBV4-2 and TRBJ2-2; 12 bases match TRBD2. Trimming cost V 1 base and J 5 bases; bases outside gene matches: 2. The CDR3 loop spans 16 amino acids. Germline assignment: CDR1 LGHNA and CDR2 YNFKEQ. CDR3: CASSQATSGGTGELFF. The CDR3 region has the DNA TGTGCCAGCAGCCAAGCGACTAGCGGGGGAACCGGGGAGCTGTTTTTT.

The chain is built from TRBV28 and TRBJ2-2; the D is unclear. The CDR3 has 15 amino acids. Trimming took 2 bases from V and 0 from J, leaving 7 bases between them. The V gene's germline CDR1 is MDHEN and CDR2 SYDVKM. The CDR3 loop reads CASSLAQSNTGELFF. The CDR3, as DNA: TGTGCCAGCAGTTTAGCTCAGTCGAACACCGGGGAGCTGTTTTTT. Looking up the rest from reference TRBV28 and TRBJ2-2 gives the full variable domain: DVKVTQSSRYLVKRTGEKVFLECVQDMDHENMFWYRQDPGLGLRLIYFSYDVKMKEKGDIPEGYSVSREKKERFSLILESASTNQTSMYLCASSLAQSNTGELFFGEGSRLTVL.

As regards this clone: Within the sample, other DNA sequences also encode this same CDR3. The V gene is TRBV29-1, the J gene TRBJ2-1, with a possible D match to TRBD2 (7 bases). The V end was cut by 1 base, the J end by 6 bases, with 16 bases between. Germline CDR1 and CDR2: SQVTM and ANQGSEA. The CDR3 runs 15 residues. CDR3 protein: CSVEGRTGGGNEQFF. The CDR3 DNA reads TGCAGCGTTGAAGGAAGGACGGGGGGCGGCAATGAGCAGTTCTTC.

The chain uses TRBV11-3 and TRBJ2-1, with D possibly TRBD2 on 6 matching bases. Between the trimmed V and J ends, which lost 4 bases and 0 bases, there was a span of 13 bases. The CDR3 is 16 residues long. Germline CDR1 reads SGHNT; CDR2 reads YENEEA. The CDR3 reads CASSSRDFGSYNEQFF. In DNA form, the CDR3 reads TGTGCCAGCAGCTCCCGGGACTTTGGCTCCTACAATGAGCAGTTCTTC.

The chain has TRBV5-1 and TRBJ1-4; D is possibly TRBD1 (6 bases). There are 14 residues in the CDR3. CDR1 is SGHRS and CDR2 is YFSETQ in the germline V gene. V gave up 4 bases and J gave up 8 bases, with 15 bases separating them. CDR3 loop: CASSVQGLGEKLFF. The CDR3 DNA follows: TGCGCCAGCAGCGTACAGGGTTTAGGGGAAAAACTGTTTTTT.

The CDR3 reads CASSTTGLHNEQFF. The CDR3 nucleotides are TGCGCCAGCAGCACGACAGGGTTACACAATGAGCAGTTCTTC. The V gene is TRBV5-1, the J gene TRBJ2-1; 7 nucleotides align to TRBD1. The CDR3 has 14 residues. The J segment lost 5 bases and the V segment lost 4 bases, leaving 6 bases of the junction unmatched. In germline, CDR1 is SGHRS, CDR2 YFSETQ.

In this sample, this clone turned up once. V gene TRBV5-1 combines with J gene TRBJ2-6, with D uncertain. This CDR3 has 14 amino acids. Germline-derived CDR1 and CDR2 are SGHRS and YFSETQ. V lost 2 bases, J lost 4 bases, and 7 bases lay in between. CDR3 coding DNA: TGCGCCAGCAGCTTATGGGCCGGGGCCAACGTCCTGACTTTC. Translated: CASSLWAGANVLTF.

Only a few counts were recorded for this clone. This CDR3 reads CASSSGTGDEKLFF. The CDR3 DNA reads TGTGCCAGCAGCTCCGGGACAGGGGACGAAAAACTGTTTTTT. The rearrangement links TRBV7-9 to TRBJ1-4, with 10 positions matching TRBD1. V shed 4 bases, J shed 8 bases, and the junction held 4 bases outside the gene matches. Germline loops: CDR1 SEHNR, CDR2 FQNEAQ (reference sequence). The CDR3 consists of 14 residues. Full variable domain (rest looked up from reference TRBV7-9 and TRBJ1-4): DTGVSQNPRHKITKRGQNVTFRCDPISEHNRLYWYRQTLGQGPEFLTYFQNEAQLEKSRLLSDRFSAERPKGSFSTLEIQRTEQGDSAMYLCASSSGTGDEKLFFGSGTQLSVL.

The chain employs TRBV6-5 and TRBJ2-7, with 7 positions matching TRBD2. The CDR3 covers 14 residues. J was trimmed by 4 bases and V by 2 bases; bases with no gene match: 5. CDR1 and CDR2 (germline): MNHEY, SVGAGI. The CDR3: CASSYGPGGYEQYF. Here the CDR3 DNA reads TGTGCCAGCAGTTACGGGCCGGGGGGATACGAGCAGTACTTC.